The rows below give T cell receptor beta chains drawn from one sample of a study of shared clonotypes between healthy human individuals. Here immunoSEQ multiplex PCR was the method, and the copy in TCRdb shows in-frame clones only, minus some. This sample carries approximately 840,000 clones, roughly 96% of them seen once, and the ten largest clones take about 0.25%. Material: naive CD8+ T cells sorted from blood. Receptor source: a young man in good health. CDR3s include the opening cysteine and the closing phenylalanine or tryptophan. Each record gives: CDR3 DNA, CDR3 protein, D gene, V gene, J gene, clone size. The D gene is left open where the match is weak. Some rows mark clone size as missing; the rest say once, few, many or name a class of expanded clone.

cdr3_nt: TGCGCCAGCAGTGAGACAAAAACAGGGGTAAGGTCCTACGAGCAGTACTTC
cdr3_aa: CASSETKTGVRSYEQYF
d_call: TRBD1
v_call: TRBV10-1
j_call: TRBJ2-7
clone_size: once

cdr3_nt: TGTGCCAGCTACCCTAACGCGGGAGCAACAGTTATTAACTACGAGCAGTACTTC
cdr3_aa: CASYPNAGATVINYEQYF
d_call: TRBD2
v_call: TRBV27
j_call: TRBJ2-7
clone_size: -

cdr3_nt: TGCAGCGTTCGCCTAGCGGACTCCTACGAGCAGTACTTC
cdr3_aa: CSVRLADSYEQYF
d_call: TRBD2
v_call: TRBV29-1
j_call: TRBJ2-7
clone_size: -

cdr3_nt: TGTGCCAGCAGACCCGGTTGGGGGAGCCGGAGGTACGAGCAGTACTTC
cdr3_aa: CASRPGWGSRRYEQYF
d_call: -
v_call: TRBV27
j_call: TRBJ2-7
clone_size: -

cdr3_nt: TGCAGCCTGCAGGGCGGGAGTACAGATACGCAGTATTTT
cdr3_aa: CSLQGGSTDTQYF
d_call: TRBD2
v_call: TRBV29-1
j_call: TRBJ2-3
clone_size: -

cdr3_nt: TGTGCCAGCCCAACCCTGACGACAGCAAGCTCCTACAATGAGCAGTTCTTC
cdr3_aa: CASPTLTTASSYNEQFF
d_call: -
v_call: TRBV7-9
j_call: TRBJ2-1
clone_size: -

cdr3_nt: TGTGCCATCAGTGATCGAGGCAGCTTAGCCAAAAACATTCAGTACTTC
cdr3_aa: CAISDRGSLAKNIQYF
d_call: -
v_call: TRBV10-3
j_call: TRBJ2-4
clone_size: -

cdr3_nt: TGCAGCGTTGCCCCCGGGACGGATTCCTACGAGCAGTACTTC
cdr3_aa: CSVAPGTDSYEQYF
d_call: -
v_call: TRBV29-1
j_call: TRBJ2-7
clone_size: -

cdr3_nt: TGTGCCATAGAAGGTGCACCTGATAACAATGAGCAGTTCTTC
cdr3_aa: CAIEGAPDNNEQFF
d_call: -
v_call: TRBV10-3
j_call: TRBJ2-1
clone_size: -

cdr3_nt: TGTGCCAGCAGCCCGGGACAGGGGTGGACAGATACGCAGTATTTT
cdr3_aa: CASSPGQGWTDTQYF
d_call: TRBD1
v_call: TRBV9
j_call: TRBJ2-3
clone_size: -

cdr3_nt: TGTGCCAGCAGTATAGCAGAAGAGACCCAGTACTTC
cdr3_aa: CASSIAEETQYF
d_call: -
v_call: TRBV7-9
j_call: TRBJ2-5
clone_size: -

cdr3_nt: TGTGCCAGTCCCTTGAAGAGGGCCAACGTCCTGACTTTC
cdr3_aa: CASPLKRANVLTF
d_call: -
v_call: TRBV19
j_call: TRBJ2-6
clone_size: -

cdr3_nt: TGTGCCAGCAGCTTAGTTCTAGCGGGAGGCACCGGGGAGCTGTTTTTT
cdr3_aa: CASSLVLAGGTGELFF
d_call: TRBD2
v_call: TRBV7-2
j_call: TRBJ2-2
clone_size: -

cdr3_nt: TGTGCCAGCAGTTTTGTGGGGGAGGTCCACAATGAGCAGTTCTTC
cdr3_aa: CASSFVGEVHNEQFF
d_call: -
v_call: TRBV27
j_call: TRBJ2-1
clone_size: -

cdr3_nt: TGTGCCAGCAGTGAACATGCGTACTCCTACGAGCAGTACTTC
cdr3_aa: CASSEHAYSYEQYF
d_call: -
v_call: TRBV25-1
j_call: TRBJ2-7
clone_size: -

cdr3_nt: TGTGCCAGCAGTTTCCATCTTGGGGGGGAGCAGTACTTC
cdr3_aa: CASSFHLGGEQYF
d_call: -
v_call: TRBV27
j_call: TRBJ2-7
clone_size: -

cdr3_nt: TGTGCCAGCAGTGACAGGGAGAACACTGAAGCTTTCTTT
cdr3_aa: CASSDRENTEAFF
d_call: -
v_call: TRBV2
j_call: TRBJ1-1
clone_size: few

cdr3_nt: TGTGCCAGCTACGAAAGGAGCTATGGCTACACCTTC
cdr3_aa: CASYERSYGYTF
d_call: -
v_call: TRBV9
j_call: TRBJ1-2
clone_size: -

cdr3_nt: TGCGCCAGCAGCTTGGATGTTGGGGGGGACGAGCAGTACTTC
cdr3_aa: CASSLDVGGDEQYF
d_call: TRBD2
v_call: TRBV5-1
j_call: TRBJ2-7
clone_size: -

cdr3_nt: TGTGCCAGTAGTATTACCGCCGGGGCCCCAGATACGCAGTATTTT
cdr3_aa: CASSITAGAPDTQYF
d_call: -
v_call: TRBV19
j_call: TRBJ2-3
clone_size: -

cdr3_nt: TGTGCCAGCAGTGAATGGTCTCGGGGCTATGGCTACACCTTC
cdr3_aa: CASSEWSRGYGYTF
d_call: -
v_call: TRBV6-4
j_call: TRBJ1-2
clone_size: -

cdr3_nt: TGTGCTAGTGGTTTAGGCGACCACGAGCAGTACTTC
cdr3_aa: CASGLGDHEQYF
d_call: -
v_call: TRBV12-5
j_call: TRBJ2-7
clone_size: -

cdr3_nt: TGTGCCAGCAGTGAATCCTTCGGGACAGGGGATGAGCAGTTCTTC
cdr3_aa: CASSESFGTGDEQFF
d_call: TRBD1
v_call: TRBV2
j_call: TRBJ2-1
clone_size: -